The sequence of this T cell receptor beta chain was determined in a study of blood T cell repertoires in COVID-19. Looking at the study overall: From the United States, Italy and Spain came samples of acute and convalescent COVID-19. The analysed material was cDNA or gDNA that came from T cells, B-cell-depleted T cells, or PBMCs.

In this sample, this clone turned up a few times. As handled by the study authors: Estimation of nucleated cell counts relied on the amplification of reference gene primers. Profiling relied on immunoSEQ multiplex PCR, and the TCRdb table lists in-frame clones only, not all of them. Clone size and V and J calls were adopted from that table, with D and trimming inferred from the DNA. The sample includes about 130,000 clones, 70% to 90% of them seen just once. Germline-derived CDR1 and CDR2 are MDHEN and SYDVKM. The V and J ends lost 7 bases and 0 bases, in that order; junction bases with no gene match: 5. The CDR3 spans 14 residues.

The chain combines TRBV28 with TRBJ1-2, with 7 positions matching TRBD1. The TCR comes from a woman aged 45-65 years with acute or convalescent COVID-19. Input material: peripheral blood. Written as DNA, the CDR3 is TGTGCCAGCAATACAGGGGCTTCTAACTATGGCTACACCTTC. Translating gives CASNTGASNYGYTF.